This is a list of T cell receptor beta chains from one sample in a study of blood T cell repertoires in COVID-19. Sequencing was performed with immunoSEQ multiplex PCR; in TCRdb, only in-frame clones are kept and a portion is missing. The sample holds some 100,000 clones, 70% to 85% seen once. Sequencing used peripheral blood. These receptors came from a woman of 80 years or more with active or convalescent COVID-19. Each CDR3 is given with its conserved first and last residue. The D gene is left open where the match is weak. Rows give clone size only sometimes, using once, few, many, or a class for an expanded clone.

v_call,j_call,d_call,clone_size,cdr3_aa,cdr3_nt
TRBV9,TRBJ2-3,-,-,CASSVAGETDTQYF,TGTGCCAGCAGCGTAGCGGGAGAAACAGATACGCAGTATTTT
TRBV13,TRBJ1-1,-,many,CASVRSGRMNTEAFF,TGTGCCAGCGTGAGGTCAGGGCGAATGAACACTGAAGCTTTCTTT
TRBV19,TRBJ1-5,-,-,CASIRTGRYNSNQPQHF,TGTGCCAGTATAAGGACTGGTCGTTATAATAGCAATCAGCCCCAGCATTTT
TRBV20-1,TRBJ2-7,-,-,CSATRAYEQYF,TGCAGTGCTACCAGGGCGTACGAGCAGTACTTC
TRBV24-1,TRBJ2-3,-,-,CATSERAGTQEGADTQYF,TGTGCCACCAGTGAAAGAGCCGGGACTCAGGAAGGGGCAGATACGCAGTATTTT
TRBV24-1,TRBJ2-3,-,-,CATGPGSAGDTQYF,TGTGCCACCGGACCCGGGAGTGCAGGAGATACGCAGTATTTT
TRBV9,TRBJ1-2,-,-,CASSPAPGEMDYGYTF,TGTGCCAGCAGCCCAGCCCCAGGGGAAATGGACTATGGCTACACCTTC
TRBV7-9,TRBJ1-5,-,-,CASSMDNNQPQHF,TGTGCCAGCAGCATGGACAACAATCAGCCCCAGCATTTT
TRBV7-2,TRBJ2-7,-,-,CASSLADTYEQYF,TGTGCCAGCAGCTTAGCCGATACATACGAGCAGTACTTC
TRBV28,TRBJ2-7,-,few,CASSPPTGSDRDYEQYF,TGTGCCAGCAGTCCACCGACCGGTTCGGACAGAGACTACGAGCAGTACTTC
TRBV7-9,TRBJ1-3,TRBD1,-,CASSYRTGVLSGNTIYF,TGTGCCAGCAGCTACCGGACAGGGGTCCTCTCTGGAAACACCATATATTTT
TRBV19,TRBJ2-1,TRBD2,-,CASSLLGTSGMYEQFF,TGTGCCAGTAGTCTTCTGGGGACTAGCGGGATGTATGAGCAGTTCTTC
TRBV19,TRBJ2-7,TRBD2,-,CASSVALAGGYEQYF,TGTGCCAGTAGCGTCGCCCTAGCGGGAGGGTACGAGCAGTACTTC
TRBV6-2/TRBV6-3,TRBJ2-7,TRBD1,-,CASSLTGTGSEVQYF,TGTGCCAGCAGTTTAACCGGGACAGGGAGTGAGGTGCAGTACTTC
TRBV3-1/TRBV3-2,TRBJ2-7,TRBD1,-,CASSQRDRGHEQYF,TGTGCCAGCAGCCAGAGGGACAGGGGCCACGAGCAGTACTTC
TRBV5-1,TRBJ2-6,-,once,CASAGQLISGANVLTF,TGCGCCAGCGCGGGACAGCTGATCTCTGGGGCCAACGTCCTGACTTTC
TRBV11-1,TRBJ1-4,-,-,CASSPPTGASSEKLFF,TGTGCCAGCAGCCCCCCGACAGGCGCCTCTAGTGAAAAACTGTTTTTT
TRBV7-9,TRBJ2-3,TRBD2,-,CASSPSGRAADTQYF,TGTGCCAGCAGCCCTAGCGGGAGGGCAGCAGATACGCAGTATTTT
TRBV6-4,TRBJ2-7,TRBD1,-,CASSDSRGTGRSSYEQYF,TGTGCCAGCAGTGACTCGAGGGGGACAGGTAGGAGCTCCTACGAGCAGTACTTC
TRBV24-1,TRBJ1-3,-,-,CATSVGAADLSGNTIYF,TGTGCCACCAGTGTTGGGGCCGCAGACTTATCTGGAAACACCATATATTTT
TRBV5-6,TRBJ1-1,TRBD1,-,CASSWGQILNTEAFF,TGTGCCAGCAGCTGGGGACAGATTTTGAACACTGAAGCTTTCTTT
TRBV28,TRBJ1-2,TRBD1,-,CASSLTGQGNIVGYTF,TGTGCCAGCAGTTTAACTGGACAGGGTAATATAGTTGGCTACACCTTC
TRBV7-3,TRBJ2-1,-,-,CASSPPGGGDRFF,TGTGCCAGCAGCCCACCCGGGGGCGGGGACAGGTTCTTC
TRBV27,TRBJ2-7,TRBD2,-,CASSLREGNYEQYF,TGTGCCAGCAGTTTACGGGAGGGGAACTACGAGCAGTACTTC
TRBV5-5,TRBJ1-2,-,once,CASSPSLGQGNYGYTF,TGTGCCAGCAGCCCTTCTCTGGGGCAGGGGAACTATGGCTACACCTTC
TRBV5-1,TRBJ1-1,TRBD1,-,CASSSGQGVRNTEAFF,TGCGCCAGCAGCTCGGGACAGGGGGTCAGGAACACTGAAGCTTTCTTT
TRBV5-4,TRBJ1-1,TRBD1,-,CASSRTGQAEAFF,TGTGCCAGCAGCCGGACAGGGCAGGCTGAAGCTTTCTTT
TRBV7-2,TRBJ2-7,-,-,CASSLVTGREQYF,TGTGCCAGCAGCTTAGTCACAGGGCGAGAGCAGTACTTC
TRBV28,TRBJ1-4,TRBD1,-,CASRDGQARLIGLFF,TGTGCCAGCCGAGACGGACAGGCCCGGTTGATTGGACTGTTTTTT
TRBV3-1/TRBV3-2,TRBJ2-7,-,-,CASSLQTGRYEQYF,TGTGCCAGCAGCCTACAGACGGGAAGATACGAGCAGTACTTC
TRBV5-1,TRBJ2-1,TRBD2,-,CASSQLAGDLNEQFF,TGCGCCAGCAGCCAACTAGCGGGAGATTTGAATGAGCAGTTCTTC
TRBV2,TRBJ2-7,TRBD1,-,CASHRDRSYEQYF,TGTGCCAGCCACCGGGACAGATCCTACGAGCAGTACTTC
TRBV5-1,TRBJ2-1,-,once,CASSPGGNNEQFF,TGCGCCAGCAGCCCCGGCGGGAACAATGAGCAGTTCTTC
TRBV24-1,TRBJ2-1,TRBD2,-,CATSGTSGSMAYNEQFF,TGTGCCACCAGCGGGACTAGCGGGAGCATGGCCTACAATGAGCAGTTCTTC
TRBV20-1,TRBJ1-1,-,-,CSASLAGIAEAFF,TGCAGTGCTAGTCTCGCAGGGATCGCTGAAGCTTTCTTT
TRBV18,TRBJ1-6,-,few,CASSPPISTASKGPLHF,TGTGCCAGCTCACCACCGATTTCGACGGCCAGTAAGGGGCCCCTCCACTTT
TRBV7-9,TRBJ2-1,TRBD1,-,CASNGQGTTEQFF,TGTGCCAGCAACGGACAGGGGACCACTGAGCAGTTCTTC
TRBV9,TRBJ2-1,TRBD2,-,CASSGRDYAYNEQFF,TGTGCCAGCAGCGGACGGGACTACGCTTACAATGAGCAGTTCTTC
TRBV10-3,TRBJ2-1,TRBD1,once,CAISERFLGQGNNEQFF,TGTGCCATCAGTGAGAGGTTTTTGGGACAGGGCAACAATGAGCAGTTCTTC
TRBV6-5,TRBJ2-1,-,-,CASSYGGAYNEQFF,TGTGCCAGCAGTTACGGGGGGGCGTACAATGAGCAGTTCTTC
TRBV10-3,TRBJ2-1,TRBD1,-,CAISHYRQGNEQFF,TGTGCCATCAGCCACTACAGACAGGGCAATGAGCAGTTCTTC
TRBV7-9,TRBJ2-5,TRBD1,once,CASRQGAGETQYF,TGTGCCAGCAGGCAGGGGGCGGGAGAGACCCAGTACTTC
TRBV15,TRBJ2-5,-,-,CATSSHYRGARMETQYF,TGTGCCACCAGCAGTCACTACCGGGGGGCCCGCATGGAGACCCAGTACTTC
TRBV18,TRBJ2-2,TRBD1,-,CASSPISGTANTGELFF,TGTGCCAGCTCACCTATATCCGGGACAGCGAACACCGGGGAGCTGTTTTTT
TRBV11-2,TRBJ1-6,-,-,CASSLGVTLGVSPLHF,TGTGCCAGCAGCTTAGGGGTGACCTTAGGAGTTTCACCCCTCCACTTT